This T cell receptor (beta chain) was recovered during a study of read filtering for tumor transcriptome and immune sequencing. This library used approximately 0.4 ug RNA and molecular barcoded adaptors spanning alpha/delta and beta/gamma chains. TCRdb independently ran MiXCR on the reads; one entry per CDR3 protein. The sample yields 350 or so distinct CDR3 sequences, 75% seen once. Every patient had bone marrow sampled while the disease was active. CDR3 length equals 11 residues. V was shortened by 3 bases and J by 5 bases, with 5 bases between the two germline ends. CDR1 LGHDT and CDR2 YNNKEL come from the germline V gene (reference sequence).

This TCR derives from a donor at least 40 years old with multiple myeloma. This table probably holds off-target reads from a library built for another chain. The chain carries TRBV3-1 and TRBJ2-7; D is undetermined. Material: a population of CD138-negative cells sorted from bone marrow. The CDR3 DNA sequence: TGTGCCAGCAGCCAGGGCCACGAGCAGTACTTC. Amino acid sequence: CASSQGHEQYF.